This T cell receptor beta chain appears in the sequencing data of a study of blood T cell repertoires in COVID-19. Profiled with immunoSEQ multiplex PCR; TCRdb holds only in-frame clones, not every one. This table holds about 200,000 clones, under 90% found once. Sequences were obtained from peripheral blood. The origin of this receptor is a man between 60 and 75 years old who had recovered from COVID-19.

This chain's CDR3 is CASSRGTSGSSGELFF. The CDR3 DNA reads as TGCGCCAGCAGCCGGGGGACTAGCGGGAGCTCCGGGGAGCTGTTTTTT. This sequence joins TRBV4-3 and TRBJ2-2; 14 nucleotides match TRBD2. The CDR3 is 16 residues long. Unmatched junction bases numbered 4, after V lost 4 bases and J lost 6 bases. The germline V gene encodes CDR1 LGHNA and CDR2 YSLEER.